These T cell receptor beta chains were read from a single sample in a study of T-cell reconstitution after alpha-beta-depleted transplantation in children. A single record per CDR3 protein comes from TCRdb applying MiXCR to the PCR reads. The top ten clones hold 3% to 4% of a sample with around 400,000 distinct CDR3 sequences, around 20% of them seen once. The sequenced sample was PBMCs from the stem cell graft donor, obtained from the stem cell graft. These receptors originate from a human donor who donated a stem cell graft to a child with acute myeloid leukemia. Both conserved end residues are part of each CDR3. The D gene is left open where the match is weak. Only part of the rows carry a size: once, few, many, or a class if the clone is expanded.

V	size	D	J	DNA	CDR3
TRBV2	-	TRBD2	TRBJ2-7	TGTGCCAGCAGTAAAGGACTAGCCGAGCAGTACTTC	CASSKGLAEQYF
TRBV6-5	few	-	TRBJ1-4	TGTGCCAGCAGTTACGCGGACCCACAACGGGAAAAACTGTTTTTT	CASSYADPQREKLFF
TRBV11-2	-	-	TRBJ2-5	TGTGCCAGCAGCCAGGGGGGAGGGCCGGAGACCCAGTACTTC	CASSQGGGPETQYF
TRBV12-3/TRBV12-4	few	-	TRBJ2-7	TGTGCCAGCAGTTTTCTCACGGGGGCGGGAAACGAGCAGTACTTC	CASSFLTGAGNEQYF
TRBV7-2	-	TRBD2	TRBJ2-7	TGTGCCAGCAGCTCTGGGACTAGCGGGACCCCCCCCAACGAGCAGTACTTC	CASSSGTSGTPPNEQYF
TRBV7-9	-	-	TRBJ1-2	TGTGCCAGCAGCTTGACAGGATATGGCTACACCTTC	CASSLTGYGYTF
TRBV15	-	-	TRBJ1-6	TGTGCCACCAGCAGAGTTGGGGGGTCACCCCTCCACTTT	CATSRVGGSPLHF
TRBV24-1	-	TRBD2	TRBJ2-1	TGTGCCACCGGAAAGCGGGGTTACAATGAGCAGTTCTTC	CATGKRGYNEQFF
TRBV10-3	-	TRBD1	TRBJ2-5	TGTGCCATCAGGACAGGGGGCCAAGAGACCCAGTACTTC	CAIRTGGQETQYF
TRBV4-2	-	TRBD2	TRBJ2-1	TGTGCCAGCAGCCCGGCGTTGCTAGCGGGAGAATCCTACAATGAGCAGTTCTTC	CASSPALLAGESYNEQFF
TRBV29-1	many	-	TRBJ2-3	TGCAGCGGGAGGGACTCAGTTGATACGCAGTATTTT	CSGRDSVDTQYF
TRBV4-2	-	-	TRBJ2-3	TGTGCCAGCAGCCAAGATCCGACTTTCACTAGCACAGATACGCAGTATTTT	CASSQDPTFTSTDTQYF
TRBV10-3	-	-	TRBJ2-7	TGTGCCATCAGTGGCAGCCAGGACAAGCAGTACTTC	CAISGSQDKQYF
TRBV20-1	few	TRBD2	TRBJ2-5	TGCAGTGCCACCTGGGGGGGGGAGACCCAGTACTTC	CSATWGGETQYF